This TCR beta chain comes out of a study of cytomegalovirus exposure and HLA in healthy donors. About the research overall: Early released data had about 80 million unique TCRs, all coming from HLA-typed donors.

Whole-study findings and limits: As was reported, the HLA-A and HLA-B alleles of most subjects were accurately predicted from TCR beta sequences.

In regard to this clone: Its target is not known.

The length of the CDR3 is 15 residues. J was trimmed by 3 bases and V by 7 bases; bases with no gene match: 7. Germline CDR1 reads SQVTM; CDR2 reads ANQGSEA. PCR amplification relied on 60 Vbeta primers (plus 13 Jbeta primers). The data were produced by immunoSEQ multiplex PCR, yet TCRdb's version contains in-frame clones alone and is incomplete. Of around 150,000 clones listed, over 60% were seen once; the top ten hold 1.5% to 2%. The sequenced material came from PBMCs. V gene TRBV29-1 combines with J gene TRBJ2-3; 13 bases align to TRBD2. The TCR originated in a woman in her twenties or thirties in good health and CMV-seronegative. DNA of the CDR3: TGCAGCGCAAGACTAGCGGGGGGCCGGACAGATACGCAGTATTTT. Protein sequence: CSARLAGGRTDTQYF.